Each of the 10 T cell receptor beta chains below was sequenced from the same sample in a study of graft-versus-host responses after intestinal transplantation. Sequencing used immunoSEQ multiplex PCR; TCRdb keeps in-frame clones, though not all of them. Found here are 40,000 or so clones, around four fifths of them singletons; the top ten hold under 4%. The specimen was PBMCs, collected about 38 months after transplant. Source of these receptors: a human patient who received an intestinal transplant, so some T cells may come from the graft donor.

J is TRBJ1-6 and V is TRBV7-9; D remains unclear. The germline V and J ends were trimmed by 5 bases and 6 bases, with 11 bases remaining between them. Germline V gene data show CDR1 as SEHNR and CDR2 as FQNEAQ (reference sequence). The CDR3 extends over 14 amino acids. CDR3 sequence reads: CASSQLPANSPLHF. CDR3 nucleotides: TGTGCCAGCAGCCAACTCCCGGCTAATTCACCCCTCCACTTT.

The genes are TRBV6-6 and TRBJ1-5; 8 bases match TRBD1. There are 16 residues in the CDR3. J was trimmed by 2 bases and V by 6 bases; bases with no gene match: 9. The V gene's germline CDR1 is MNHNY and CDR2 SVGAGI (reference sequence). The DNA of the CDR3 is TGTGCCAGCAGCCCCTCTCCGGGACAGGGCAATCAGCCCCAGCATTTT. Translating it yields CASSPSPGQGNQPQHF.

This sequence joins TRBV5-6 and TRBJ2-4; the D is unclear. CDR3 length equals 15 residues. The germline CDR1 and CDR2 sequences are SGHDT and YYEEEE. V was shortened by 2 bases and J by 8 bases, with 17 bases between the two germline ends. The DNA for the CDR3 is TGTGCCAGCAGCTTTTCCATTAAGGGTGGGGACATTCAGTACTTC. It codes for CASSFSIKGGDIQYF.

The gene calls are TRBV5-1 and TRBJ2-7, with 14 positions matching TRBD2. Germline assignment: CDR1 SGHRS and CDR2 YFSETQ. The CDR3 consists of 15 residues. V lost 5 bases to trimming and J lost 6 bases; unmatched junction nucleotides: 7. CDR3 in amino acids: CASSWGLAGVGEQYF. In DNA, the CDR3 is TGCGCCAGCAGTTGGGGACTAGCGGGAGTAGGCGAGCAGTACTTC.

This clone was detected only once. The rearrangement uses TRBV6-6 and TRBJ1-5, with D perhaps matching TRBD1 (6 bases). V lost 5 bases and J lost 0, with 8 bases in between. CDR3 length equals 14 residues. CDR1 is MNHNY, CDR2 SVGAGI, per germline (reference sequence). The chain's CDR3 is CASSRTDSNQPQHF. CDR3 in DNA: TGTGCCAGCAGTAGGACAGATAGCAATCAGCCCCAGCATTTT.

V gene TRBV4-2 combines with J gene TRBJ1-5; tentative D call: TRBD1 (6 bases). The germline V gene encodes CDR1 LGHNA and CDR2 YNFKEQ. Trimming removed 1 base at V and 5 bases at J, with 12 bases between. CDR3 length: 15 residues. CDR3: CASSQVWDIDQPQHF. In DNA, the CDR3 is TGTGCCAGCAGCCAAGTCTGGGACATAGATCAGCCCCAGCATTTT.

In this sample, this clone turned up a few times. The chain employs TRBV7-9 and TRBJ1-1; D is unclear. The CDR3 spans 13 residues. Trimming shortened V by 5 bases and J by 5 bases, and 12 bases separated the two germline ends. Germline CDR1 reads SEHNR; CDR2 reads FQNEAQ (reference sequence). CDR3 in amino acids: CASSRYEKTEAFF. The CDR3 bases are TGTGCCAGCAGCCGCTACGAGAAGACTGAAGCTTTCTTT.

This clone has only one observation. The rearrangement uses TRBV5-1 and TRBJ2-1; 11 bases line up with TRBD2. V shed 1 base, J shed 10 bases, and the junction held 4 bases outside the gene matches. Looked up from germline, CDR1 is SGHRS and CDR2 is YFSETQ. There are 14 residues in the CDR3. CDR3 in amino acids: CASSLTSGSREQFF. DNA for the CDR3: TGCGCCAGCAGCTTGACTAGCGGGAGTAGGGAGCAGTTCTTC.

This chain uses TRBV15 with TRBJ1-4; D perhaps matches TRBD1 (5 bases). With 0 bases removed from V and 0 bases from J, the gap between germline ends came to 8 bases. This CDR3 contains 16 residues. Germline V CDR1 and CDR2: LNHNV, YYDKDF (reference sequence). The CDR3 bases are TGTGCCACCAGCAGAGAGGGGACGACAACTAATGAAAAACTGTTTTTT. Its translation is CATSREGTTTNEKLFF.

The genes are TRBV6-1 and TRBJ1-4, with TRBD1 matching 11 bases. Trimming at V came to 1 base and at J to 6 bases, leaving 4 bases not matched to a gene. Germline V lookup: CDR1 MNHNS, CDR2 SASEGT. This CDR3 contains 16 residues. The CDR3 spells CASSEESGQGDEKLFF. For the CDR3, the DNA is TGTGCCAGCAGTGAAGAATCGGGACAGGGGGATGAAAAACTGTTTTTT.